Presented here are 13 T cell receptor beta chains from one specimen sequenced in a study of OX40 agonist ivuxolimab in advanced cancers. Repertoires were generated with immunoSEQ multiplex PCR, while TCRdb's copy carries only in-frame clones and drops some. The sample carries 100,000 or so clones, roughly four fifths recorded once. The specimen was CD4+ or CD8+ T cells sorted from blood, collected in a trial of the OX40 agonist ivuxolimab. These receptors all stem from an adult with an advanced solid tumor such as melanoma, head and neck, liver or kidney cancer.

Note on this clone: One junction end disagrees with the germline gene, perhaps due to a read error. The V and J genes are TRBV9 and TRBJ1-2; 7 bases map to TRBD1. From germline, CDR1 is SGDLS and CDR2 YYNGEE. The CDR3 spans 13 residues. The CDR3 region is CASGQAGTADQSF. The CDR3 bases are TGTGCCAGTGGCCAGGCGGGGACAGCTGACCAGTCCTTC.

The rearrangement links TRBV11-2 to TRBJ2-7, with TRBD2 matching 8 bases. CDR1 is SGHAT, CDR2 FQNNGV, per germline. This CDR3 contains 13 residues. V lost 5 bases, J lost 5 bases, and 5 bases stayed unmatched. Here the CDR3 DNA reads TGTGCCAGCAGCAACGGGAGGGGCCACGAGCAGTACTTC. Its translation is CASSNGRGHEQYF.

Here the CDR3 DNA reads TGTGCCAGCAGCTTAAGATCGGTAGAGGGTCTGAGCAATCAGCCCCAGCATTTT. Translating gives CASSLRSVEGLSNQPQHF. The chain recombines TRBV7-3 with TRBJ1-5; D is undetermined. The CDR3 is made up of 18 amino acids. With 1 base removed from V and 1 base from J, the gap between germline ends came to 17 bases. Germline-derived CDR1 and CDR2 are SGHTA and FQGTGA. Looking up the rest from reference TRBV7-3 and TRBJ1-5 gives the full variable domain: GAGVSQTPSNKVTEKGKYVELRCDPISGHTALYWYRQSLGQGPEFLIYFQGTGAADDSGLPNDRFFAVRPEGSVSTLKIQRTERGDSAVYLCASSLRSVEGLSNQPQHFGDGTRLSIL.

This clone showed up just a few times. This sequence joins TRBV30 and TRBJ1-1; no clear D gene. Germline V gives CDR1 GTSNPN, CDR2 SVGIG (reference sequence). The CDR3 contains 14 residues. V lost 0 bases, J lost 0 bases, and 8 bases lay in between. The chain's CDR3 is CAWSVPNMNTEAFF. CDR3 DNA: TGTGCCTGGAGTGTCCCTAACATGAACACTGAAGCTTTCTTT.

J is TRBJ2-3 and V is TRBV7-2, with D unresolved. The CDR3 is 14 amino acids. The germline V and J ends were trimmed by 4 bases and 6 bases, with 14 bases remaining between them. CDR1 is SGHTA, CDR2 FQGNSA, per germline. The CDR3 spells CASSSRMESDTQYF. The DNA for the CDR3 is TGTGCCAGCAGCTCCCGTATGGAGTCGGATACGCAGTATTTT. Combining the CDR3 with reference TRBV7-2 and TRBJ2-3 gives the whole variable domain GAGVSQSPSNKVTEKGKDVELRCDPISGHTALYWYRQSLGQGLEFLIYFQGNSAPDKSGLPSDRFSAERTGGSVSTLTIQRTQQEDSAVYLCASSSRMESDTQYFGPGTRLTVL.

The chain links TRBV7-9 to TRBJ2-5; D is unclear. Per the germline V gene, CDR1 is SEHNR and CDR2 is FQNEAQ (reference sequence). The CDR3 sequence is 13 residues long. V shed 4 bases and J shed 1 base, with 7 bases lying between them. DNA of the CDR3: TGTGCCAGCAGCTATTTGAGCCAAGAGACCCAGTACTTC. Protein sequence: CASSYLSQETQYF.

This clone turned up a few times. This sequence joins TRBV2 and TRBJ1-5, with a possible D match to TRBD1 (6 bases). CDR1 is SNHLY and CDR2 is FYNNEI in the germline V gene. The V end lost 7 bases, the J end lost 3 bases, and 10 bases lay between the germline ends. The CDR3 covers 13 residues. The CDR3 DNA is TGTGCCAGCATTGGGACACCCAATCAGCCCCAGCATTTT. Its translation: CASIGTPNQPQHF.

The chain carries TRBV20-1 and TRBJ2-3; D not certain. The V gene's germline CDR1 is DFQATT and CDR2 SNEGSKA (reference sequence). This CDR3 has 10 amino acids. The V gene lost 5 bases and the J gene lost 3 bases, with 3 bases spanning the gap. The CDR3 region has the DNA TGCAGTGCTGCTACAGATACGCAGTATTTT. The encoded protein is CSAATDTQYF.

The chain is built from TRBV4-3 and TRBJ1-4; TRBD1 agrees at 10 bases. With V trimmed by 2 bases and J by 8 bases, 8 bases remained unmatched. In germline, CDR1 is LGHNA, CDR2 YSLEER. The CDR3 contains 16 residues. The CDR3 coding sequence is TGCGCCAGCAGCCAAAGGACAGGGGGGGACCAGGAAAAACTGTTTTTT. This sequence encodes CASSQRTGGDQEKLFF.

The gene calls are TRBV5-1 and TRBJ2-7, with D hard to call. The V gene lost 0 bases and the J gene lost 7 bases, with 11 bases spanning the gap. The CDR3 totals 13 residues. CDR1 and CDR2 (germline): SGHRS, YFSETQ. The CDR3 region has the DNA TGCGCCAGCAGCTTGGTGCCGGGCGCTGAGCAGTACTTC. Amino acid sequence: CASSLVPGAEQYF. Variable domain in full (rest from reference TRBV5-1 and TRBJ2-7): KAGVTQTPRYLIKTRGQQVTLSCSPISGHRSVSWYQQTPGQGLQFLFEYFSETQRNKGNFPGRFSGRQFSNSRSEMNVSTLELGDSALYLCASSLVPGAEQYFGPGTRLTVT.

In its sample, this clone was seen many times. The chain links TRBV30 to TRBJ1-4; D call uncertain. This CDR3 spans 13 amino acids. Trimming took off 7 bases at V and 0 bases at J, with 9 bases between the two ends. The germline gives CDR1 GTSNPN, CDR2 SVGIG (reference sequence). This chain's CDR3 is CASPDATNEKLFF. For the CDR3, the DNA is TGTGCCTCACCGGACGCAACTAATGAAAAACTGTTTTTT.

Written as DNA, the CDR3 is TGTGCCAGCAGCTTTGAGGGAGGGAACAACAATGAGCAGTTCTTC. Its translation is CASSFEGGNNNEQFF. The rearrangement links TRBV11-2 to TRBJ2-1; TRBD2 agrees at 7 bases. The CDR3 contains 15 residues. Losses at the gene ends were 3 bases for V and 5 bases for J; bases not matched to a gene: 7. In germline, CDR1 is SGHAT, CDR2 FQNNGV. Together with reference TRBV11-2 and TRBJ2-1, the CDR3 gives the full variable domain: EAGVAQSPRYKIIEKRQSVAFWCNPISGHATLYWYQQILGQGPKLLIQFQNNGVVDDSQLPKDRFSAERLKGVDSTLKIQPAKLEDSAVYLCASSFEGGNNNEQFFGPGTRLTVL.

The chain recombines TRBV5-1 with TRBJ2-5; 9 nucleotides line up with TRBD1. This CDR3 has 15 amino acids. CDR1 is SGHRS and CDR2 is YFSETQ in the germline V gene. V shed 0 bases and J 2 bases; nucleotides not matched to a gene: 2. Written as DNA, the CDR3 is TGCGCCAGCAGCTTGGGGGACAGGGCTCAAGAGACCCAGTACTTC. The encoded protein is CASSLGDRAQETQYF.